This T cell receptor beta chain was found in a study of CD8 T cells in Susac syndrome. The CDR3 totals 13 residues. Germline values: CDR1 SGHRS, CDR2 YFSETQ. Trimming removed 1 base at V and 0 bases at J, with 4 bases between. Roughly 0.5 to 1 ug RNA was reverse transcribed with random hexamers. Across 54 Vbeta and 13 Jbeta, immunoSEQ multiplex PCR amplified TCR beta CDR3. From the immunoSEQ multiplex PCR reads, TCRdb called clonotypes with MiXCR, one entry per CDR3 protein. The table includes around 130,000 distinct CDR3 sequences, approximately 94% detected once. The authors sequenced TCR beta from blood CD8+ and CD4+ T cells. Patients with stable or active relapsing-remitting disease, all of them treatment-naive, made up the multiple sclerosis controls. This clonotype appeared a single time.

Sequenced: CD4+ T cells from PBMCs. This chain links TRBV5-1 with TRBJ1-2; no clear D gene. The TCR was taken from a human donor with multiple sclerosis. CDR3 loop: CASSLRANYGYTF. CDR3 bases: TGCGCCAGCAGCTTGCGAGCTAACTATGGCTACACCTTC.